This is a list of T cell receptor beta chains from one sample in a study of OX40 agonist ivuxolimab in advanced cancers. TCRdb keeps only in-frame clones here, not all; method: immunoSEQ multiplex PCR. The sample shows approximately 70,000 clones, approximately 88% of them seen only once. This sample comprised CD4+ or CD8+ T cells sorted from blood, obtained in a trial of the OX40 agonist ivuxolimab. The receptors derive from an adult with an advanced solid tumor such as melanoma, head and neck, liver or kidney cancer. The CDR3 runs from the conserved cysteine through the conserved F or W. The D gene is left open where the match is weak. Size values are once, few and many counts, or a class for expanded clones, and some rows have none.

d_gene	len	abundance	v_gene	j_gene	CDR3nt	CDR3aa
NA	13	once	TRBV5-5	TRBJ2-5	TGTGCCAGCAGCTCAAGTCCCGAGGAGACCCAGTACTTC	CASSSSPEETQYF
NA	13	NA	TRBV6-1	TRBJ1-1	TGTGCCAGCAGTGGCGGGCCCTACACTGAAGCTTTCTTT	CASSGGPYTEAFF
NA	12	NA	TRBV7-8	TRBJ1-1	TGTGCCAGCAGCTTAGAGAAGGGGGAAGCTTTCTTT	CASSLEKGEAFF
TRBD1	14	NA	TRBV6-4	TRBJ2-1	TGTGCCAGCAGTGACTCGGGACAGGGGTTTAAGCAGTTCTTC	CASSDSGQGFKQFF
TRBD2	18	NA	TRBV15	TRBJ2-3	TGTGCCACCAGCAGAGATTTATTGGGACTAGCGATCACAGATACGCAGTATTTT	CATSRDLLGLAITDTQYF
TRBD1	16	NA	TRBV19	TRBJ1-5	TGTGCCAGTAGTCTTTGGACAGGGGGAAATTATCAGCCCCAGCATTTT	CASSLWTGGNYQPQHF
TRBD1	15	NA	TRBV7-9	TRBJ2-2	TGTGCCAGCAGCTTGGGACAGGGGAGAACCGGGGAGCTGTTTTTT	CASSLGQGRTGELFF
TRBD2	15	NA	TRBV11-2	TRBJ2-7	TGTGCCAGCACCTCAGGGACTAGCGGGGTCTACGAGCAGTACTTC	CASTSGTSGVYEQYF
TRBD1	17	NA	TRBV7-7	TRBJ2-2	TGTGCCAGCAGCCCCCAACTGGGACAGGGGAACACCGGGGAGCTGTTTTTT	CASSPQLGQGNTGELFF
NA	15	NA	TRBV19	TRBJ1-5	TGTGCCAGTAGTATAGCCCAGGGAACCTATCAGCCCCAGCATTTT	CASSIAQGTYQPQHF
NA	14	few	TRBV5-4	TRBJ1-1	TGTGCCAGCAGCTTACAGAGTTTTAACACTGAAGCTTTCTTT	CASSLQSFNTEAFF
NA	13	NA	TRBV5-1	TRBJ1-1	TGCGCCAGCAGCTTGGAAGAAAACACTGAAGCTTTCTTT	CASSLEENTEAFF
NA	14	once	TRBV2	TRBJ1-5	TGTGCCAGCAGCGGACTGCTGAGCAATCAGCCCCAGCATTTT	CASSGLLSNQPQHF
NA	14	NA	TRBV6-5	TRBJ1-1	TGTGCCAGCAGTTACCGCGCAGGGGCCGAGGAAGCTTTCTTT	CASSYRAGAEEAFF
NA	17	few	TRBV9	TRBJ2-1	TGTGCCAGCAGCGTAGTAGCAGGGCCCCGCTCCTACAATGAGCAGTTCTTC	CASSVVAGPRSYNEQFF
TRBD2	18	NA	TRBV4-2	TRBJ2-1	TGTGCCAGCAGCCTCCTCGGGGGTAGCGGGGGAGCCTACAATGAGCAGTTCTTC	CASSLLGGSGGAYNEQFF
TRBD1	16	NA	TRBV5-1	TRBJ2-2	TGCGCCAGCAGCTTTGGATGGGGACAGCACACCGGGGAGCTGTTTTTT	CASSFGWGQHTGELFF
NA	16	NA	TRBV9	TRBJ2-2	TGTGCCAGCAGCGTCGAGGGGACAACGAACACCGGGGAGCTGTTTTTT	CASSVEGTTNTGELFF
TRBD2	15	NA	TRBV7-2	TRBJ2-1	TGTGCCAGCAGCTTCCTAGCGGGAGAATACAATGAGCAGTTCTTC	CASSFLAGEYNEQFF
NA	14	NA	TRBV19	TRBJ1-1	TGTGCCAGTATCCAAGGGTGGGGGCCTACTGAAGCTTTCTTT	CASIQGWGPTEAFF
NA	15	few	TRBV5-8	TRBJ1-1	TGTGCCAGCAGTTTGGGGCTCGGGCTGAACACTGAAGCTTTCTTT	CASSLGLGLNTEAFF
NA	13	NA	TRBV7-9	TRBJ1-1	TGTGCCAGCAGCCAGCCGACCAACACTGAAGCTTTCTTT	CASSQPTNTEAFF
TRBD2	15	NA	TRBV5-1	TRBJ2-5	TGCGCCAGCAGCCGGACTAGCGGGATACAAGAGACCCAGTACTTC	CASSRTSGIQETQYF
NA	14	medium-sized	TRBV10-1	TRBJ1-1	TGCGCCAGCAGCGTTGGACTGAAGAACACTGAAGCTTTCTTT	CASSVGLKNTEAFF
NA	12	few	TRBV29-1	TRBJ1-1	TGCAGCGTCACTCAGCCAGGAACTGAAGCTTTCTTT	CSVTQPGTEAFF
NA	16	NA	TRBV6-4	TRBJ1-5	TGTGCCAGCAGTGAGTCAGCCAGGAGGTCATATCAGCCCCAGCATTTT	CASSESARRSYQPQHF
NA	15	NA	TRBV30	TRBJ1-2	TGTGCCTGGAGCGACGGACAGATTGTAAGCGATGGCTACACCTTC	CAWSDGQIVSDGYTF
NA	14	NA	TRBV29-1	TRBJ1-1	TGCAGCGTTGTACTTGCCTACAGGAGCACTGAAGCTTTCTTT	CSVVLAYRSTEAFF
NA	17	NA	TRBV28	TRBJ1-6	TGTGCCAGCAGTTTCCAGGCAGGGACCCCCATCCATTCACCCCTCCACTTT	CASSFQAGTPIHSPLHF
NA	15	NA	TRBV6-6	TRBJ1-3	TGTGCCAGCAGTCTCCCGGCAGGCTCTGGAAACACCATATATTTT	CASSLPAGSGNTIYF
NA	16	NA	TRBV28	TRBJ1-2	TGTGCCAGCAGTACCAAGGCGGGGAGCGAGGACTATGGCTACACCTTC	CASSTKAGSEDYGYTF